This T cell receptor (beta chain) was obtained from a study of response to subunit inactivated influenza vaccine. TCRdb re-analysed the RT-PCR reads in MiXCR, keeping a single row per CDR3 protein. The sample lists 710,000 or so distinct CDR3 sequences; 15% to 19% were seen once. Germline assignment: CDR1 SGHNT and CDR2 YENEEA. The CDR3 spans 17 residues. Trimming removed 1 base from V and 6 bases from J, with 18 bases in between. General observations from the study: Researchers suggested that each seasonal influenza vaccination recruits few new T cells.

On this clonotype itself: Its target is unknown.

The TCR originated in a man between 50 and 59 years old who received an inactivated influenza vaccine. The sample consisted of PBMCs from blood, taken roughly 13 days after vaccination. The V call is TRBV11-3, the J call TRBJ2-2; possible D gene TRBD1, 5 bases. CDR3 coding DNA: TGTGCCAGCAGCTTAGGTTTAGGGGCCGCGGCTCCCGGGGAGCTGTTTTTT. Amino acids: CASSLGLGAAAPGELFF.